These T cell receptor beta chains were read from a single sample in a study of shared clonotypes between healthy human individuals. This table comes from immunoSEQ multiplex PCR, and its TCRdb copy is limited to in-frame clones, with some not included. This table has about 960,000 clones, approximately 80% appearing once. The sequenced sample consisted of memory CD4+ T cells sorted from blood. The receptors were sampled from a young man in good health. CDR3s include the opening cysteine and the closing phenylalanine or tryptophan. Each record gives: D gene, clone size, V gene, J gene, CDR3 protein, CDR3 DNA. A D gene is named only where the DNA matches it firmly. Only some rows state a clone size, as once, few, many or a class for expanded clones.

d_call: TRBD1
clone_size: NA
v_call: TRBV27
j_call: TRBJ2-6
cdr3_aa: CASSLKPGQGSGANVLTF
cdr3_nt: TGTGCCAGCAGTCTAAAACCGGGACAGGGGTCTGGGGCCAACGTCCTGACTTTC

d_call: TRBD2
clone_size: NA
v_call: TRBV4-3
j_call: TRBJ2-7
cdr3_aa: CASSQELLAGESEQYF
cdr3_nt: TGCGCCAGCAGCCAAGAACTCCTAGCGGGAGAGAGCGAGCAGTACTTC

d_call: NA
clone_size: NA
v_call: TRBV5-1
j_call: TRBJ1-3
cdr3_aa: CASSLASASGNTIYF
cdr3_nt: TGCGCCAGCAGCTTGGCGTCAGCCTCTGGAAACACCATATATTTT

d_call: TRBD2
clone_size: few
v_call: TRBV5-1
j_call: TRBJ2-3
cdr3_aa: CASSLWTSGGDTQYF
cdr3_nt: TGCGCCAGCAGCTTGTGGACTAGCGGGGGGGATACGCAGTATTTT

d_call: TRBD1
clone_size: NA
v_call: TRBV6-7
j_call: TRBJ1-1
cdr3_aa: CASSYDRESTEAFF
cdr3_nt: TGTGCCAGCAGTTACGACAGGGAATCGACTGAAGCTTTCTTT

d_call: NA
clone_size: NA
v_call: TRBV6-1
j_call: TRBJ1-3
cdr3_aa: CASSDPSQASGNTIYF
cdr3_nt: TGTGCCAGCAGTGACCCCTCCCAGGCCTCTGGAAACACCATATATTTT

d_call: TRBD2
clone_size: NA
v_call: TRBV18
j_call: TRBJ2-1
cdr3_aa: CASSPSRGTFNNEQFF
cdr3_nt: TGTGCCAGCTCACCATCGCGGGGGACTTTCAACAATGAGCAGTTCTTC

d_call: NA
clone_size: once
v_call: TRBV6-6
j_call: TRBJ2-2
cdr3_aa: CASYSVWAGELFF
cdr3_nt: TGTGCCAGCTATTCTGTGTGGGCCGGGGAGCTGTTTTTT

d_call: NA
clone_size: NA
v_call: TRBV20-1
j_call: TRBJ2-7
cdr3_aa: CSASEGYEQYF
cdr3_nt: TGCAGTGCTAGTGAGGGGTACGAGCAGTACTTC

d_call: TRBD1
clone_size: NA
v_call: TRBV5-1
j_call: TRBJ1-2
cdr3_aa: CASSLYGTGTGEGYTF
cdr3_nt: TGCGCCAGCAGCTTGTACGGAACCGGGACAGGGGAAGGCTACACCTTC

d_call: NA
clone_size: NA
v_call: TRBV7-2
j_call: TRBJ1-3
cdr3_aa: CASSTGVSSGNTIYF
cdr3_nt: TGTGCCAGCAGCACAGGAGTAAGCTCTGGAAACACCATATATTTT

d_call: NA
clone_size: NA
v_call: TRBV19
j_call: TRBJ1-1
cdr3_aa: CASISGMNTEAFF
cdr3_nt: TGTGCCAGTATTAGCGGGATGAACACTGAAGCTTTCTTT

d_call: NA
clone_size: NA
v_call: TRBV4-1
j_call: TRBJ1-5
cdr3_aa: CASSPGQGNQPQHF
cdr3_nt: TGCGCCAGCAGCCCCGGGCAGGGCAATCAGCCCCAGCATTTT

d_call: TRBD1
clone_size: NA
v_call: TRBV14
j_call: TRBJ2-1
cdr3_aa: CASSQLTGGYNEQFF
cdr3_nt: TGTGCCAGCAGCCAATTAACAGGGGGCTACAATGAGCAGTTCTTC

d_call: NA
clone_size: NA
v_call: TRBV7-3
j_call: TRBJ2-2
cdr3_aa: CASSPYEGRNTGELFF
cdr3_nt: TGTGCCAGCAGCCCCTATGAGGGGCGGAACACCGGGGAGCTGTTTTTT

d_call: NA
clone_size: NA
v_call: TRBV2
j_call: TRBJ2-3
cdr3_aa: CASSVSFVTDTQYF
cdr3_nt: TGTGCCAGCAGTGTGAGCTTTGTCACAGATACGCAGTATTTT

d_call: TRBD2
clone_size: NA
v_call: TRBV5-1
j_call: TRBJ2-7
cdr3_aa: CASSLSSGSMGEQYF
cdr3_nt: TGCGCCAGCAGTTTATCTAGCGGGAGCATGGGCGAGCAGTACTTC

d_call: NA
clone_size: few
v_call: TRBV2
j_call: TRBJ2-2
cdr3_aa: CASLYGRGPDTGELFF
cdr3_nt: TGTGCCAGCCTCTACGGGCGGGGGCCCGACACCGGGGAGCTGTTTTTT

d_call: NA
clone_size: NA
v_call: TRBV5-8
j_call: TRBJ2-7
cdr3_aa: CASSSQAGQTLYEQYF
cdr3_nt: TGTGCCAGCAGCTCGCAGGCCGGACAGACCCTCTACGAGCAGTACTTC

d_call: TRBD2
clone_size: NA
v_call: TRBV11-2
j_call: TRBJ2-7
cdr3_aa: CASSVGGILAGVSYEQYF
cdr3_nt: TGTGCCAGCAGCGTAGGCGGCATACTGGCGGGAGTAAGCTACGAGCAGTACTTC

d_call: NA
clone_size: NA
v_call: TRBV6-4
j_call: TRBJ1-3
cdr3_aa: CASASYAGNTIYF
cdr3_nt: TGTGCCAGCGCCTCATACGCTGGAAACACCATATATTTT

d_call: NA
clone_size: NA
v_call: TRBV10-3
j_call: TRBJ1-2
cdr3_aa: CAISDGESYGYTF
cdr3_nt: TGTGCCATCAGTGATGGAGAGTCTTATGGCTACACCTTC

d_call: NA
clone_size: NA
v_call: TRBV5-1
j_call: TRBJ2-7
cdr3_aa: CASSVDNRVHEQYF
cdr3_nt: TGCGCCAGCAGCGTTGATAATCGGGTCCACGAGCAGTACTTC

d_call: NA
clone_size: NA
v_call: TRBV10-3
j_call: TRBJ2-7
cdr3_aa: CAIRSRQEGRQYF
cdr3_nt: TGTGCCATTAGATCCCGGCAGGAAGGTAGGCAGTACTTC

d_call: NA
clone_size: NA
v_call: TRBV5-1
j_call: TRBJ2-5
cdr3_aa: CASSLAPGTGGWETQYF
cdr3_nt: TGCGCCAGCAGCTTGGCACCTGGGACGGGGGGCTGGGAGACCCAGTACTTC

d_call: TRBD2
clone_size: few
v_call: TRBV7-9
j_call: TRBJ2-1
cdr3_aa: CASSFRRLAGDEQFF
cdr3_nt: TGTGCCAGCAGCTTTAGAAGACTAGCGGGAGATGAGCAGTTCTTC

d_call: TRBD1
clone_size: NA
v_call: TRBV27
j_call: TRBJ1-1
cdr3_aa: CASSAAGGKAFF
cdr3_nt: TGTGCCAGCAGCGCCGCAGGGGGCAAAGCTTTCTTT

d_call: NA
clone_size: NA
v_call: TRBV5-1
j_call: TRBJ1-4
cdr3_aa: CASSLVGEKLFF
cdr3_nt: TGCGCCAGCAGCTTGGTGGGTGAAAAACTGTTTTTT

d_call: NA
clone_size: NA
v_call: TRBV27
j_call: TRBJ2-3
cdr3_aa: CASRYRGGDTQYF
cdr3_nt: TGTGCCAGCAGATACAGGGGAGGGGATACGCAGTATTTT

d_call: NA
clone_size: NA
v_call: TRBV11-2
j_call: TRBJ2-5
cdr3_aa: CASSLVPQGPETQYF
cdr3_nt: TGTGCCAGCAGCTTGGTCCCGCAGGGGCCGGAGACCCAGTACTTC

d_call: TRBD1
clone_size: once
v_call: TRBV2
j_call: TRBJ1-3
cdr3_aa: CASSRTGSSGNTIYF
cdr3_nt: TGTGCCAGCAGCCGGACAGGAAGCTCTGGAAACACCATATATTTT

d_call: TRBD1
clone_size: NA
v_call: TRBV19
j_call: TRBJ2-7
cdr3_aa: CASSPRDRSYEQYF
cdr3_nt: TGTGCCAGTAGTCCCCGGGACAGATCCTACGAGCAGTACTTC

d_call: NA
clone_size: NA
v_call: TRBV2
j_call: TRBJ1-2
cdr3_aa: CASRAGWDGYTF
cdr3_nt: TGTGCCAGCAGGGCAGGATGGGATGGCTACACCTTC

d_call: NA
clone_size: NA
v_call: TRBV2
j_call: TRBJ2-7
cdr3_aa: CASSATDPRISYEQYF
cdr3_nt: TGTGCCAGCAGTGCCACGGACCCACGAATCTCCTACGAGCAGTACTTC

d_call: TRBD1
clone_size: NA
v_call: TRBV30
j_call: TRBJ2-7
cdr3_aa: CAWRGQGDYEQYF
cdr3_nt: TGTGCCTGGAGAGGACAGGGAGATTACGAGCAGTACTTC

d_call: NA
clone_size: NA
v_call: TRBV18
j_call: TRBJ2-6
cdr3_aa: CASSPNSGANVLTF
cdr3_nt: TGTGCCAGCTCACCCAACTCTGGGGCCAACGTCCTGACTTTC

d_call: TRBD2
clone_size: NA
v_call: TRBV28
j_call: TRBJ2-3
cdr3_aa: CASRGQRGADTQYF
cdr3_nt: TGTGCCAGCAGAGGCCAGCGGGGCGCAGATACGCAGTATTTT

d_call: TRBD1
clone_size: NA
v_call: TRBV2
j_call: TRBJ2-6
cdr3_aa: CASSTGTVYSGANVLTF
cdr3_nt: TGTGCCAGCAGCACCGGGACAGTCTACTCTGGGGCCAACGTCCTGACTTTC

d_call: NA
clone_size: NA
v_call: TRBV9
j_call: TRBJ2-2
cdr3_aa: CASSPPSNTGELFF
cdr3_nt: TGTGCCAGCAGCCCACCATCGAACACCGGGGAGCTGTTTTTT

d_call: NA
clone_size: NA
v_call: TRBV4-3
j_call: TRBJ1-3
cdr3_aa: CASSPQGGNTIYF
cdr3_nt: TGCGCCAGCAGCCCCCAGGGGGGAAACACCATATATTTT

d_call: NA
clone_size: NA
v_call: TRBV5-1
j_call: TRBJ2-1
cdr3_aa: CASSSRSPLGNEQFF
cdr3_nt: TGCGCCAGCAGCTCCCGATCCCCCCTCGGCAATGAGCAGTTCTTC

d_call: NA
clone_size: few
v_call: TRBV10-2
j_call: TRBJ1-5
cdr3_aa: CASSDGNQPQHF
cdr3_nt: TGCGCCAGCAGTGACGGCAATCAGCCCCAGCATTTT

d_call: NA
clone_size: once
v_call: TRBV5-8
j_call: TRBJ1-2
cdr3_aa: CASSSIANYGYTF
cdr3_nt: TGTGCCAGCAGCTCCATAGCTAACTATGGCTACACCTTC

d_call: TRBD1
clone_size: NA
v_call: TRBV5-1
j_call: TRBJ2-7
cdr3_aa: CASSNRTGVSEQYF
cdr3_nt: TGCGCCAGCAGCAACAGGACAGGGGTGTCCGAGCAGTACTTC

d_call: TRBD1
clone_size: NA
v_call: TRBV5-1
j_call: TRBJ2-2
cdr3_aa: CASSLPGTGGAGELFF
cdr3_nt: TGCGCCAGCAGCCTCCCCGGGACAGGGGGCGCCGGGGAGCTGTTTTTT

d_call: TRBD2
clone_size: few
v_call: TRBV7-9
j_call: TRBJ2-3
cdr3_aa: CASSFPGLAETDTQYF
cdr3_nt: TGTGCCAGCAGCTTTCCGGGACTAGCGGAAACAGATACGCAGTATTTT

d_call: NA
clone_size: NA
v_call: TRBV7-7
j_call: TRBJ2-5
cdr3_aa: CASSLDSTGETQYF
cdr3_nt: TGTGCTAGCAGCTTAGACAGTACGGGAGAGACCCAGTACTTC

d_call: NA
clone_size: once
v_call: TRBV5-4
j_call: TRBJ2-5
cdr3_aa: CASSLGRETQYF
cdr3_nt: TGTGCCAGCAGCTTAGGACGAGAGACCCAGTACTTC

d_call: TRBD1
clone_size: once
v_call: TRBV5-1
j_call: TRBJ2-1
cdr3_aa: CASSVTGTGGNEQFF
cdr3_nt: TGCGCCAGCAGCGTGACCGGGACAGGGGGCAATGAGCAGTTCTTC

d_call: NA
clone_size: NA
v_call: TRBV9
j_call: TRBJ2-3
cdr3_aa: CASSVATGTDTQYF
cdr3_nt: TGTGCCAGCAGCGTAGCAACAGGAACAGATACGCAGTATTTT

d_call: NA
clone_size: many
v_call: TRBV30
j_call: TRBJ2-5
cdr3_aa: CAWSVGETQYF
cdr3_nt: TGTGCCTGGAGTGTAGGGGAGACCCAGTACTTC

d_call: NA
clone_size: NA
v_call: TRBV7-2
j_call: TRBJ2-1
cdr3_aa: CASSSAVTTPSVLF
cdr3_nt: TGTGCCAGCAGCTCCGCAGTCACTACCCCCAGCGTGCTCTTC

d_call: TRBD1
clone_size: NA
v_call: TRBV4-1
j_call: TRBJ1-4
cdr3_aa: CASSLIWTGGSTNEKLFF
cdr3_nt: TGCGCCAGCAGCCTCATCTGGACAGGGGGTTCAACTAATGAAAAACTGTTTTTT

d_call: TRBD2
clone_size: NA
v_call: TRBV19
j_call: TRBJ2-7
cdr3_aa: CATGLDQGYEQYF
cdr3_nt: TGTGCCACGGGACTAGATCAGGGTTACGAGCAGTACTTC

d_call: NA
clone_size: NA
v_call: TRBV7-2
j_call: TRBJ2-3
cdr3_aa: CASSLPDTQYF
cdr3_nt: TGTGCCAGCAGCTTACCAGATACGCAGTATTTT